Detailed here is one T cell receptor beta chain. These data belong to a study of blood T cell repertoires in COVID-19. For the study at large: Italy, Spain and the United States were the sources of the convalescent and acute COVID-19 samples. The cDNA or gDNA used as material had been derived from T cells, B-cell-depleted T cells, or PBMCs.

After removal of 8 bases from V and 2 bases from J, the junction contained 2 bases not matched to a gene. Per germline, CDR1 MGHDK and CDR2 SYGVNS. The CDR3 runs 13 residues. Authors' analysis steps: Amplification of reference gene primers provided the estimated nucleated cell counts. Measured with immunoSEQ multiplex PCR; TCRdb has only the in-frame clones, and not every one. V and J calls and clone size come straight from that table; D and trimming were deduced from the DNA. Of under 200,000 clones in the sample, more than 75% are singletons; the top ten hold roughly 5.6%. The clonotype comes from a man in his forties with active or convalescent COVID-19. The genes are TRBV25-1 and TRBJ1-4, with 7 bases aligning to TRBD1. The sample consisted of peripheral blood. The CDR3 coding sequence is TGTGCCAGCTGGGGACAGACTAATGAAAAACTGTTTTTT. This sequence encodes CASWGQTNEKLFF.